This record looks at one T cell receptor beta chain sequence and its context. These data are taken from a study of CD8+CD57+ T cells in acquired aplastic anemia. Genomic DNA, serving as template, underwent TCR beta VDJ and CDR3 profiling. TCRdb re-derived calls from the reads in MiXCR, one entry per CDR3 protein. The sample yields about 200,000 distinct CDR3 sequences, 34% seen once. V was clipped by 3 bases and J by 7 bases, with 19 bases between them. The CDR3 contains 15 residues. Germline-derived CDR1 and CDR2 are SGHDT and YYEEEE. The origin of this receptor is a human donor in good health, serving as a control. The chain recombines TRBV5-6 with TRBJ1-2; TRBD1 might be the D (6 bases). Sequenced material: sorted CD4+, CD8+, or CD8+CD57+ T cells (not recorded which) from PBMCs. The CDR3 is CASSSARGSRSGYTF. The CDR3 nucleotides read TGTGCCAGCAGCTCGGCCAGGGGTAGTCGTAGTGGCTACACCTTC.